Below, one TCR beta chain is given with its context. The sample is drawn from a study of blood T cell repertoires in COVID-19. Whole-study context: The study drew acute and convalescent COVID-19 samples from the United States, Italy and Spain. Nucleic acid was either cDNA or gDNA, and it came from T cells, B-cell-depleted T cells, or PBMCs.

Authors' data handling: Reference gene primer amplification gave nucleated cell count estimates. Here immunoSEQ multiplex PCR was the method, and the copy in TCRdb shows in-frame clones only, minus some. V, J and clone size are taken as reported in that table, and D and trimming were inferred from the DNA itself. This table has approximately 59,000 clones, around 90% appearing once. Germline V gene lookup returns CDR1 MNHEY and CDR2 SVGAGI. The CDR3 runs to 10 residues. With 8 bases removed from V and 5 bases from J, the gap between germline ends came to 6 bases. The chain couples TRBV6-5 to TRBJ2-5, with a tentative D call TRBD1 (5 bases). Sequenced material: peripheral blood. The receptor was derived from a human donor in a cohort sampled during active COVID-19. In DNA, the CDR3 is TGTGCCAGCGGGGCCGAGACCCAGTACTTC. Its protein is CASGAETQYF.